Following are 18 T cell receptor beta chains from one sample sequenced in a study of T cells in Graves' hyperthyroidism and ophthalmopathy. Amplification of TCR beta CDR3 regions used RNA as the template. Initially, a first-round RT-PCR of the TCR CDR3 employed the HTBI primer set. TCRdb re-analysed the multiplex PCR reads in MiXCR, keeping a single row per CDR3 protein. The sample lists approximately 620,000 distinct CDR3 sequences, about 15% occurring once. The sample taken for sequencing was blood. These receptors all stem from a woman aged 25 to 39 with Graves' hyperthyroidism that later progressed to Graves' ophthalmopathy.

Worth noting for this clonotype: At one end the junction does not follow the germline gene, possibly because of a read error. The rearrangement uses TRBV19 and TRBJ2-7; possible D gene TRBD2, 5 bases. Per germline, CDR1 LNHDA and CDR2 SQIVND (reference sequence). CDR3 length equals 14 residues. The CDR3 reads CPSSLTSGSYEQYF. The DNA of the CDR3 is TGTCCCAGTAGTCTCACCAGCGGCTCCTACGAGCAGTACTTC.

This clonotype has at least ten counts. The chain combines TRBV18 with TRBJ1-5; 8 bases fit TRBD1. Germline trimming cut 6 bases from V and 2 bases from J; bases unmatched to any gene: 12. Germline V gives CDR1 KGHSH, CDR2 LQKENI. The CDR3 is 17 residues long. This CDR3 reads CASSEGQVALGNQPQHF. In nucleotides, the CDR3 is TGTGCCAGCTCGGAGGGACAGGTGGCATTAGGCAATCAGCCCCAGCATTTT.

V usage is TRBV6-1 and J usage is TRBJ1-5; D perhaps matches TRBD1 (5 bases). The germline V gene encodes CDR1 MNHNS and CDR2 SASEGT. The CDR3 has 15 amino acids. Trimming left V 6 bases short and J 1 base short, with 13 bases between. The CDR3 DNA sequence: TGTGCCAGCAGACCGGGACTAGGGAGCAATCAGCCCCAGCATTTT. Residues: CASRPGLGSNQPQHF.

This clonotype was found many times. The chain links TRBV24-1 to TRBJ2-5; D is tentatively TRBD1 or TRBD2 (5 bases each). The CDR3 length is 15 residues. The germline V gene has CDR1 KGHDR and CDR2 SFDVKD. Trimming left V 0 bases short and J 2 bases short, with 9 bases between. The CDR3 DNA reads as TGTGCCACCAGTGATTTGCGGGGACCACAAGAGACCCAGTACTTC. Its protein product is CATSDLRGPQETQYF.

This clonotype was detected only a few times. The chain has TRBV2 and TRBJ2-5, with a weak D call TRBD1 (5 bases). From germline, CDR1 is SNHLY and CDR2 FYNNEI. This CDR3 is 13 amino acids long. With 6 bases removed from V and 3 bases from J, the gap between germline ends came to 11 bases. In nucleotides, the CDR3 is TGTGCCAGCAGGGAACAGGCCGAAGAGACCCAGTACTTC. This gives the protein CASREQAEETQYF. The full variable domain, rest sourced from reference TRBV2 and TRBJ2-5, is EPEVTQTPSHQVTQMGQEVILRCVPISNHLYFYWYRQILGQKVEFLVSFYNNEISEKSEIFDDQFSVERPDGSNFTLKIRSTKLEDSAMYFCASREQAEETQYFGPGTRLLVL.

This clonotype was picked up a small number of times. This rearrangement joins TRBV12-5 to TRBJ1-2; 7 nucleotides match TRBD1. Germline V lookup: CDR1 LGHNT, CDR2 FRNRAP. The length of the CDR3 is 14 residues. J gave up 6 bases and V 2 bases, and 6 bases lay outside the gene matches. CDR3 nucleotide sequence: TGTGCTAGTGGTTTGCCGCGACAGGGAGATGGCTACACCTTC. Encoded protein: CASGLPRQGDGYTF. The complete variable domain, with remaining parts taken from reference TRBV12-5 and TRBJ1-2, reads DARVTQTPRHKVTEMGQEVTMRCQPILGHNTVFWYRQTMMQGLELLAYFRNRAPLDDSGMPKDRFSAEMPDATLATLKIQPSEPRDSAVYFCASGLPRQGDGYTFGSGTRLTVV.

This clonotype occurred many times. The rearrangement joins TRBV12-3 or TRBV12-4 to TRBJ2-7; TRBD1 aligns across 7 bases. Unmatched junction bases numbered 10, after V lost 5 bases and J lost 6 bases. The CDR3 length is 14 residues. This CDR3 is CASSPDREIGEQYF. The CDR3 DNA sequence: TGTGCCAGCAGTCCCGACAGGGAGATTGGCGAGCAGTACTTC.

A few counts support this clonotype. V is TRBV7-2 and J is TRBJ2-6, with TRBD1 as a possible D gene (6 bases). V shed 0 bases and J shed 1 base, with 16 bases lying between them. The CDR3 spans 19 residues. Germline CDR1 SGHTA, CDR2 FQGNSA. The DNA for the CDR3 is TGTGCCAGCAGCTTAGCTCTGGGGGCCGCAGTTTCTGGGGCCAACGTCCTGACTTTC. This sequence encodes CASSLALGAAVSGANVLTF.

The genes are TRBV9 and TRBJ2-1; 9 bases agree with TRBD2. The junction had 12 bases not matched to a gene; V was cut back by 4 bases and J by 10 bases. Per germline, CDR1 SGDLS and CDR2 YYNGEE. The CDR3 extends over 15 amino acids. This chain's CDR3 is CASSTSGTSPSEQFF. As DNA, the CDR3 is TGTGCCAGCAGCACCTCCGGGACTAGCCCCTCAGAGCAGTTCTTC.

The sample holds many counts of this clonotype. CDR3 amino acids: CSAKLLTGNYTEAFF. Written as DNA, the CDR3 is TGCAGTGCTAAGCTTTTGACAGGAAACTACACTGAAGCTTTCTTT. This chain uses TRBV20-1 with TRBJ1-1; maybe TRBD1 (6 bases). The germline CDR1 and CDR2 sequences are DFQATT and SNEGSKA (reference sequence). CDR3 size: 15 residues. Trimming left V 4 bases short and J 3 bases short, with 18 bases between.

CDR3 loop: CASSFLTGVYYEQYF. In nucleotides, the CDR3 is TGTGCCAGCAGCTTTTTGACAGGGGTCTACTACGAGCAGTACTTC. The chain combines TRBV11-3 with TRBJ2-7; 8 nucleotides align to TRBD1. The ends lost 3 bases at V and 3 bases at J; junction bases unmatched: 7. From germline, CDR1 is SGHNT and CDR2 YENEEA. The CDR3 runs 15 residues.

About this clonotype: Just one base apart from a much larger clone, this may be a read error. This CDR3 reads CASSATGAGRNQPQHF. DNA of the CDR3: TGTGCCAGCAGCGCAACAGGGGCGGGACGCAATCAGCCCCAGCATTTT. This chain joins TRBV7-9 and TRBJ1-5, with 7 bases that match TRBD1. Germline CDR1 reads SEHNR; CDR2 reads FQNEAQ (reference sequence). J lost 2 bases, V lost 5 bases, and 9 bases had no gene match. The CDR3 covers 16 residues.

This clonotype was seen many times. The CDR3 nucleotides are TGTGCCAGCAGATCGGTTCTACGGGAGGGCCATGGAGATACGCAGTATTTT. Amino acid sequence: CASRSVLREGHGDTQYF. The chain links TRBV13 to TRBJ2-3, with TRBD2 matching 8 bases. The germline V gene has CDR1 PRHDT and CDR2 FYEKMQ (reference sequence). CDR3 size: 17 residues. Trimming cost V 6 bases and J 5 bases; bases outside gene matches: 16.

This clonotype was counted ten times or more. The genes are TRBV7-9 and TRBJ2-4, with a weak D call TRBD2 (5 bases). V was shortened by 5 bases and J by 0 bases, with 17 bases between the two germline ends. CDR3 length: 17 residues. Germline-derived CDR1 and CDR2 are SEHNR and FQNEAQ (reference sequence). CDR3 residues: CASSPLSRVLAKNIQYF. The CDR3 DNA follows: TGTGCCAGCAGCCCACTTTCGAGGGTCCTAGCCAAAAACATTCAGTACTTC.

This clonotype was recorded at least ten times. The chain couples TRBV6-5 to TRBJ2-2; 8 positions match TRBD1. The V and J ends lost 2 bases and 4 bases, in that order; junction bases with no gene match: 9. Germline V gene data show CDR1 as MNHEY and CDR2 as SVGAGI. The CDR3 contains 17 residues. The CDR3 region is CASSYQGRGLGTGELFF. The DNA of the CDR3 is TGTGCCAGCAGTTACCAAGGCAGGGGGCTAGGCACCGGGGAGCTGTTTTTT.

This clonotype was seen many times. The chain recombines TRBV28 with TRBJ2-3; possibly TRBD2 for D (5 bases). The germline V gene encodes CDR1 MDHEN and CDR2 SYDVKM. V lost 2 bases to trimming and J lost 2 bases, with 8 bases between them. This CDR3 comprises 14 residues. The DNA of the CDR3 is TGTGCCAGCAGTTTAGGAGGCGCCACAGATACGCAGTATTTT. Its translation is CASSLGGATDTQYF. The entire variable domain, with the rest obtained from reference TRBV28 and TRBJ2-3, is as follows: DVKVTQSSRYLVKRTGEKVFLECVQDMDHENMFWYRQDPGLGLRLIYFSYDVKMKEKGDIPEGYSVSREKKERFSLILESASTNQTSMYLCASSLGGATDTQYFGPGTRLTVL.

This clonotype was seen a handful of times. This rearrangement joins TRBV9 to TRBJ1-2; D is unclear. V was trimmed by 4 bases and J by 5 bases, leaving 18 bases between them. Germline V lookup: CDR1 SGDLS, CDR2 YYNGEE. The CDR3 is made up of 15 amino acids. CDR3 sequence (DNA): TGTGCCAGCAGCCGAGAACCGACTGATGAGTATGGCTACACCTTC. Amino acids: CASSREPTDEYGYTF.

This clonotype was seen many times. The chain couples TRBV6-5 to TRBJ2-7; 7 bases match TRBD1. This CDR3 has 13 amino acids. The germline V gene encodes CDR1 MNHEY and CDR2 SVGAGI. The ends lost 8 bases at V and 0 bases at J; junction bases unmatched: 4. CDR3 DNA sequence: TGTGCCAGCGAGCGGACAGGCTCCTACGAGCAGTACTTC. Protein: CASERTGSYEQYF.